Here is one TCR beta chain with its context. Its antigen is undetermined. The record originates from a study of T cells in Graves' hyperthyroidism and ophthalmopathy. Using RNA transcripts as the source, TCR beta CDR3 regions were amplified. First-round RT-PCR with HTBI primers amplified the TCR CDR3 region. TCRdb processed the multiplex PCR reads anew with MiXCR; each CDR3 protein has one entry. The sample carries 480,000 or so distinct CDR3 sequences, approximately 49% recorded once. Notes on the study in general: Ophthalmopathy and stable hyperthyroidism were separated by a 13 V-J model. Ophthalmopathy was identified by the model a median roughly six months ahead of onset.

V lost 3 bases and J 3 bases, leaving 21 bases between the germline ends. This CDR3 spans 17 amino acids. This receptor was identified in an adult woman with Graves' disease, either hyperthyroidism or ophthalmopathy (not recorded which). Specimen: peripheral blood or thyroid tissue (not recorded which). The V call is TRBV12-3 or TRBV12-4, the J call TRBJ2-7; D ambiguous. CDR3 loop: CASSFGRRLTALYEQYF. The CDR3 DNA reads as TGTGCCAGCAGTTTCGGAAGGAGATTGACTGCCCTCTACGAGCAGTACTTC.